This note documents a single T cell receptor (beta chain) sequence. Its antigen is not known. Assayed TCR templates numbered roughly 93,000 for each sample. The data were produced by immunoSEQ multiplex PCR, yet TCRdb's version contains in-frame clones alone and is incomplete. The table has 75,000 to 100,000 clones, 85% to 95% seen once. The data stem from a study of siplizumab effects on memory and regulatory T cells. Trimming removed 4 bases from V and 7 bases from J, with 14 bases in between. Germline assignment: CDR1 KGHSH and CDR2 LQKENI. The CDR3 length is 14 residues. General observations from the study: Alloreactive sequences whose origin lay in unstimulated CD4+ memory cells were significantly reduced by siplizumab. Roughly 75-96% of proliferating CD4+ or CD8+ clones lacked a naive or memory phenotype that could be assigned. Naive T cell populations appeared to exhibit greater diversity than memory cells and appeared to be major alloresponse contributors.

The clonotype was recovered from a human donor in good health. The specimen was non-Treg CD4+ T cells sorted from blood. The gene calls are TRBV18 and TRBJ2-1; D is possibly TRBD1 (5 bases). This chain's CDR3 is CASSLGQGRNEQFF. CDR3 in DNA: TGTGCCAGCTCACTGGGGCAGGGTAGAAATGAGCAGTTCTTC.